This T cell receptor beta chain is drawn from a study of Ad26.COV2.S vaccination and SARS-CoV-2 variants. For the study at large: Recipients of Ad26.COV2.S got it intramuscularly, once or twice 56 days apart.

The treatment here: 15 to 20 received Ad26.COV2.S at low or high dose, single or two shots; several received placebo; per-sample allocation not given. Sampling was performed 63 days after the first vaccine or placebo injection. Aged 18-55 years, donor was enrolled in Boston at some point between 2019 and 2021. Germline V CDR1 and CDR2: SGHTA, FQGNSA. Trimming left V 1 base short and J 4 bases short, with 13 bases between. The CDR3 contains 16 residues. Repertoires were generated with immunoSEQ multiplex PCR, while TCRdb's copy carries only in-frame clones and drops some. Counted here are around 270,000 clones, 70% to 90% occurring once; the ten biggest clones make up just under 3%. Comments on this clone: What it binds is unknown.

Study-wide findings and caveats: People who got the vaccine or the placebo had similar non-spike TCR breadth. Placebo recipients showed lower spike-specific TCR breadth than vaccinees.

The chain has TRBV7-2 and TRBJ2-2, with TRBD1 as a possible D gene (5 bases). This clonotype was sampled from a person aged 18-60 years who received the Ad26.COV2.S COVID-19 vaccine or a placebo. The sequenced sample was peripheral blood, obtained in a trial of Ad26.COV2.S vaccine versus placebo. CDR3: CASSLESRVGTGELFF. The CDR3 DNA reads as TGTGCCAGCAGCTTAGAAAGCAGGGTCGGCACCGGGGAGCTGTTTTTT.